The T cell receptor (beta chain) under discussion was sequenced for a study of OX40 agonist ivuxolimab in advanced cancers. Overall study results and limits: Patients who responded partially at 0.1-3.0 mg/kg showed clonal expansion ranking among the lowest.

A note on this clone: The target antigen is unknown.

This table comes from immunoSEQ multiplex PCR, and its TCRdb copy is limited to in-frame clones, with some not included. The data contain around 56,000 clones, roughly 91% of them singletons. Trimming shortened V by 3 bases and J by 4 bases, and 18 bases separated the two germline ends. CDR1 and CDR2 (germline): KGHSH, LQKENI. The CDR3 sequence is 16 residues long. This chain connects TRBV18 to TRBJ1-2; possibly TRBD1 for D (6 bases). The sequencing used CD4+ or CD8+ T cells sorted from blood, collected in a trial of the OX40 agonist ivuxolimab. The TCR originated in an adult with an advanced solid tumor such as melanoma, head and neck, liver or kidney cancer. The CDR3 nucleotides read TGTGCCAGCTCACCGGCGGCAGGGGCGACGAGCTATGGCTACACCTTC. Its translation: CASSPAAGATSYGYTF.